One and the same sample provided the 11 T cell receptor beta chains below, sequenced in a study of blood T cell repertoires in COVID-19. TCRdb's table, derived via immunoSEQ multiplex PCR, lists solely in-frame clones and lacks some. The top ten hold roughly 1.4% of the sample, which has some 400,000 clones, more than 75% seen once. Sequencing input: PBMCs or T cells enriched from blood (not recorded which). All receptors derive from a young man who had recovered from COVID-19.

The chain joins TRBV5-1 to TRBJ1-1; D gene ambiguous. V was trimmed by 0 bases and J by 8 bases, leaving 11 bases between them. This CDR3 is built from 13 residues. Per germline, CDR1 SGHRS and CDR2 YFSETQ. The CDR3, as DNA: TGCGCCAGCAGCTTGGGGCCTCCTTCGGAAGCTTTCTTT. Encoded protein: CASSLGPPSEAFF. The variable domain in full, completed from reference TRBV5-1 and TRBJ1-1, reads KAGVTQTPRYLIKTRGQQVTLSCSPISGHRSVSWYQQTPGQGLQFLFEYFSETQRNKGNFPGRFSGRQFSNSRSEMNVSTLELGDSALYLCASSLGPPSEAFFGQGTRLTVV.

The gene calls are TRBV27 and TRBJ2-5, with 12 bases lining up with TRBD2. The trim removed 5 bases at V and 3 bases at J, leaving 4 bases unmatched. The CDR3 extends over 15 amino acids. Germline V gene sequence: CDR1 MNHEY, CDR2 SMNVEV (reference sequence). In nucleotides, the CDR3 is TGTGCCAGCAGTCCGCGACTAGCGGGGGAAGAGACCCAGTACTTC. Translation gives CASSPRLAGEETQYF.

This clone was seen just once. The V and J genes are TRBV2 and TRBJ1-2, with TRBD1 identical over 9 bases. CDR3 size: 14 residues. The V gene end was trimmed by 8 bases and the J gene end by 3 bases; junction bases not matched to a gene: 7. Looked up from germline, CDR1 is SNHLY and CDR2 is FYNNEI. CDR3 amino acids: CASPPDRGDYGYTF. CDR3 nucleotide sequence: TGTGCCAGCCCCCCGGACAGGGGAGACTATGGCTACACCTTC.

The chain is built from TRBV7-9 and TRBJ1-2, with a possible D match to TRBD1 (5 bases). This CDR3 has 21 residues. The germline V and J ends were trimmed by 7 bases and 2 bases, with 35 bases remaining between them. Per the germline V gene, CDR1 is SEHNR and CDR2 is FQNEAQ (reference sequence). CDR3 amino acids: CASIRDSKSSGVGTKNYGYTF. The CDR3 DNA follows: TGTGCCAGCATCAGGGACTCTAAGAGTTCGGGGGTCGGCACAAAGAACTATGGCTACACCTTC. The full variable domain, with the rest looked up from reference TRBV7-9 and TRBJ1-2, is DTGVSQNPRHKITKRGQNVTFRCDPISEHNRLYWYRQTLGQGPEFLTYFQNEAQLEKSRLLSDRFSAERPKGSFSTLEIQRTEQGDSAMYLCASIRDSKSSGVGTKNYGYTFGSGTRLTVV.

The sample holds a few counts of this clone. The CDR3 nucleotides are TGTGCCACCAGCAGGGGGGGGATGAACACTGAAGCTTTCTTT. It translates to CATSRGGMNTEAFF. The V call is TRBV15, the J call TRBJ1-1; a weak D match, TRBD1 (5 bases). The germline V gene encodes CDR1 LNHNV and CDR2 YYDKDF (reference sequence). This CDR3 region has 14 residues. Trimming shortened V by 3 bases and J by 0 bases, and 8 bases separated the two germline ends.

This clone appeared once. This CDR3 reads CASSSSRLAYEQYF. CDR3 nucleotide sequence: TGTGCCAGCAGCTCCTCCCGACTAGCCTACGAGCAGTACTTC. This sequence joins TRBV5-6 and TRBJ2-7, with D perhaps matching TRBD2 (6 bases). The CDR3 totals 14 residues. V dropped 3 bases and J dropped 2 bases, with 12 bases sitting between them. The germline gives CDR1 SGHDT, CDR2 YYEEEE.

The rearrangement joins TRBV30 to TRBJ1-4; TRBD1 is a possible D gene (6 bases). The V and J ends lost 3 bases and 1 base respectively, with 18 bases between them. CDR1 GTSNPN and CDR2 SVGIG come from the germline V gene (reference sequence). The CDR3 runs 17 residues. CDR3 DNA: TGTGCCTGGAGACGTAGGGGGGGATTAAGAACTAATGAAAAACTGTTTTTT. Its translation is CAWRRRGGLRTNEKLFF.

The chain uses TRBV12-3 or TRBV12-4 and TRBJ2-5; D is ambiguous. Between the trimmed V and J ends, which lost 3 bases and 13 bases, there was a span of 18 bases. This CDR3 has 13 residues. CDR3 nucleotides: TGTGCCAGCAGTTTCTCCAGCGTCGCCGACTGGTACTTC. Its protein product is CASSFSSVADWYF.

Comment on this clone: This CDR3 is also generated by other DNA sequences in the sample. The genes are TRBV7-9 and TRBJ1-1, with 9 positions matching TRBD1. The CDR3 contains 14 residues. Per the germline V gene, CDR1 is SEHNR and CDR2 is FQNEAQ (reference sequence). The V and J ends lost 5 bases and 2 bases, in that order; junction bases with no gene match: 3. Here the CDR3 DNA reads TGTGCCAGCAGCCCGGGACAGGGAAACACTGAAGCTTTCTTT. Protein product: CASSPGQGNTEAFF.

The J gene is TRBJ1-3, the V gene TRBV3-1 (or the pseudogene TRBV3-2), with D hard to call. The CDR3 length is 14 residues. CDR1 is LGHDT and CDR2 is YNNKEL in the germline V gene (reference sequence). V lost 4 bases, J lost 5 bases, and 12 bases lay in between. CDR3 sequence: CASSPPGLRNTIYF. The CDR3 nucleotides read TGTGCCAGCAGCCCCCCAGGTCTGCGAAACACCATATATTTT.

This clone was recorded only once. This chain uses TRBV7-8 with TRBJ2-1, with 8 bases matching TRBD1. CDR1 is SGHVS and CDR2 is FQNEAQ in the germline V gene. J gave up 4 bases and V 5 bases, and 25 bases lay outside the gene matches. CDR3 size: 21 residues. The CDR3 spells CASSGPPTRTGTHGAYNEQFF. Here the CDR3 DNA reads TGTGCCAGCAGCGGCCCGCCGACAAGGACAGGGACACATGGGGCTTACAATGAGCAGTTCTTC.